The 25 T cell receptor beta chains reported below all come from one sample, sequenced in a study of blood T cell repertoires in COVID-19. Profiling relied on immunoSEQ multiplex PCR, and the TCRdb table lists in-frame clones only, not all of them. The table includes 450,000 or so clones, 90% detected once. The sample taken for sequencing was PBMCs or T cells enriched from blood (not recorded which). These receptors were collected from a man aged 18 to 29 who had recovered from COVID-19.

The table lists this clone with a count of one. The rearrangement joins TRBV3-1 (or the pseudogene TRBV3-2) to TRBJ2-4, with 10 bases matching TRBD2. Unmatched junction bases numbered 12, after V lost 4 bases and J lost 6 bases. Germline V gene sequence: CDR1 LGHDT, CDR2 YNNKEL (reference sequence). This CDR3 is built from 17 residues. In DNA, the CDR3 is TGTGCCAGCAGCCCCCACATCGAGCCTAGCGGGGGAAACATTCAGTACTTC. Residues: CASSPHIEPSGGNIQYF.

The J gene is TRBJ1-1, the V gene TRBV18, with D uncertain. Trimming pared 3 bases from V and 4 bases from J, leaving 12 bases between. This CDR3 spans 14 amino acids. The germline V gene encodes CDR1 KGHSH and CDR2 LQKENI. CDR3 sequence (DNA): TGTGCCAGCTCACCCGAGGGTATAGTCACTGAAGCTTTCTTT. This translates into CASSPEGIVTEAFF.

V and J are TRBV5-1 and TRBJ1-1, with D possibly being TRBD1 (5 bases). CDR1 is SGHRS, CDR2 YFSETQ, per germline. The CDR3 is 11 residues long. Trimming shortened V by 7 bases and J by 7 bases, and 11 bases separated the two germline ends. This CDR3 is CASQGLNEAFF. The CDR3 coding sequence is TGCGCCAGCCAGGGCCTTAATGAAGCTTTCTTT. The whole variable domain, filled in from reference TRBV5-1 and TRBJ1-1, reads KAGVTQTPRYLIKTRGQQVTLSCSPISGHRSVSWYQQTPGQGLQFLFEYFSETQRNKGNFPGRFSGRQFSNSRSEMNVSTLELGDSALYLCASQGLNEAFFGQGTRLTVV.

CDR3 in amino acids: CASRTGGHTEAFF. The CDR3 DNA sequence: TGTGCCAGCAGGACAGGGGGCCACACTGAAGCTTTCTTT. The rearrangement links TRBV2 to TRBJ1-1; TRBD1 aligns across 10 bases. Losses at the gene ends were 6 bases for V and 3 bases for J; bases not matched to a gene: 1. Germline V gene data show CDR1 as SNHLY and CDR2 as FYNNEI. The CDR3 totals 13 residues.

The genes are TRBV5-4 and TRBJ2-1, with 9 bases fitting TRBD1. Germline trimming cut 3 bases from V and 5 bases from J; bases unmatched to any gene: 6. Germline loops: CDR1 SGHNT, CDR2 YYREEE (reference sequence). CDR3 size: 15 residues. CDR3 loop: CASSSPGQGHNEQFF. As DNA, the CDR3 is TGTGCCAGCAGCTCCCCGGGACAGGGACACAATGAGCAGTTCTTC. Full variable domain (rest looked up from reference TRBV5-4 and TRBJ2-1): ETGVTQSPTHLIKTRGQQVTLRCSSQSGHNTVSWYQQALGQGPQFIFQYYREEENGRGNFPPRFSGLQFPNYSSELNVNALELDDSALYLCASSSPGQGHNEQFFGPGTRLTVL.

V gene TRBV28 combines with J gene TRBJ1-5; a weak D match, TRBD1 (6 bases). V was pared by 6 bases and J by 1 base, with 16 bases between. Germline assignment: CDR1 MDHEN and CDR2 SYDVKM. The CDR3 has 16 residues. The CDR3 DNA follows: TGTGCCAGCAGACTTCGGGACACAGAAAGCAATCAGCCCCAGCATTTT. Protein: CASRLRDTESNQPQHF.

V usage is TRBV14 and J usage is TRBJ2-1; 12 bases map to TRBD2. J gave up 9 bases and V 5 bases, and 8 bases lay outside the gene matches. The CDR3 consists of 15 residues. Per germline, CDR1 SGHDN and CDR2 FVKESK. CDR3 sequence: CASSTRTSGKGEQFF. The CDR3 nucleotides read TGTGCCAGCAGCACTCGGACTAGCGGGAAGGGTGAGCAGTTCTTC.

The chain links TRBV6-4 to TRBJ2-5; 12 bases line up with TRBD2. Trimming removed 4 bases from V and 5 bases from J; junction bases left unmatched: 5. The germline CDR1 and CDR2 sequences are MRHNA and SNTAGT. The CDR3 is 15 residues long. The DNA for the CDR3 is TGTGCCAGCAGTGTATCCGGGACTAGCGGGGAGACCCAGTACTTC. It encodes CASSVSGTSGETQYF.

The rearrangement joins TRBV7-3 to TRBJ2-1; 10 bases fit TRBD2. Looked up from germline, CDR1 is SGHTA and CDR2 is FQGTGA. The trim removed 2 bases at V and 6 bases at J, leaving 7 bases unmatched. The CDR3 totals 16 residues. CDR3 DNA: TGTGCCAGCAGCTTATCCTGGACTAGCGGAATCAATGAGCAGTTCTTC. Translation: CASSLSWTSGINEQFF. Using reference TRBV7-3 and TRBJ2-1 for the parts outside the CDR3, the full variable domain is GAGVSQTPSNKVTEKGKYVELRCDPISGHTALYWYRQSLGQGPEFLIYFQGTGAADDSGLPNDRFFAVRPEGSVSTLKIQRTERGDSAVYLCASSLSWTSGINEQFFGPGTRLTVL.

This clone was observed a single time. The J gene is TRBJ1-1, the V gene TRBV28; D ambiguous. In germline, CDR1 is MDHEN, CDR2 SYDVKM. This CDR3 spans 12 amino acids. V dropped 3 bases and J dropped 9 bases, with 11 bases sitting between them. CDR3 bases: TGTGCCAGCAGTTTCGCACGGCGGCAAGCTTTCTTT. Translation gives CASSFARRQAFF.

The rearrangement links TRBV7-9 to TRBJ1-2; TRBD1 aligns across 7 bases. CDR1 SEHNR and CDR2 FQNEAQ come from the germline V gene (reference sequence). The CDR3 extends over 13 amino acids. Unmatched junction bases numbered 8, after V lost 5 bases and J lost 8 bases. DNA for the CDR3: TGTGCCAGCAGCCCCACTCAGGGGGACGGCTACACCTTC. Amino acids: CASSPTQGDGYTF.

The chain joins TRBV4-1 to TRBJ2-5, with D perhaps TRBD2 (6 bases). This CDR3 contains 17 residues. Trimming shortened V by 2 bases and J by 5 bases, and 21 bases separated the two germline ends. The germline V gene encodes CDR1 MGHRA and CDR2 YSYEKL. The chain's CDR3 is CASSQSPGTYNGETQYF. The CDR3 DNA reads as TGCGCCAGCAGCCAATCCCCGGGGACTTACAACGGGGAGACCCAGTACTTC.

The chain recombines TRBV2 with TRBJ1-5; TRBD1 aligns across 7 bases. J gave up 3 bases and V 6 bases, and 8 bases lay outside the gene matches. This CDR3 contains 15 residues. CDR1 SNHLY and CDR2 FYNNEI come from the germline V gene. The CDR3 coding sequence is TGTGCCAGCAGCGCCGAGGGACAGATCAATCAGCCCCAGCATTTT. Amino acid sequence: CASSAEGQINQPQHF. Together with reference TRBV2 and TRBJ1-5, the CDR3 gives the full variable domain: EPEVTQTPSHQVTQMGQEVILRCVPISNHLYFYWYRQILGQKVEFLVSFYNNEISEKSEIFDDQFSVERPDGSNFTLKIRSTKLEDSAMYFCASSAEGQINQPQHFGDGTRLSIL.

The CDR3 protein is CATSDSSLQGANEQYF. The DNA for the CDR3 is TGTGCCACCAGTGATTCGTCACTACAGGGGGCCAACGAGCAGTACTTC. The chain recombines TRBV24-1 with TRBJ2-7; 9 bases are shared with TRBD1. The germline V gene has CDR1 KGHDR and CDR2 SFDVKD. The CDR3 runs to 16 residues. V lost 2 bases, J lost 5 bases, and 9 bases stayed unmatched.

The rearrangement joins TRBV7-3 to TRBJ1-3; weak D call: TRBD1 (5 bases). CDR3 length equals 13 residues. The germline CDR1 and CDR2 sequences are SGHTA and FQGTGA. V was shortened by 5 bases and J by 3 bases, with 8 bases between the two germline ends. CDR3 in amino acids: CASSAGGGNTIYF. The CDR3 bases are TGTGCCAGCAGCGCGGGGGGTGGAAACACCATATATTTT.

CDR3 nucleotides: TGCGCCAGCAGTGTCCAGGGGGTCGACGGGGAGCTGTTTTTT. Its protein product is CASSVQGVDGELFF. The chain is built from TRBV10-2 and TRBJ2-2, with TRBD1 matching over 7 bases. Germline V CDR1 and CDR2: WSHSY, SAAADI. The CDR3 consists of 14 residues. The J segment lost 7 bases and the V segment lost 4 bases, leaving 6 bases of the junction unmatched.

The CDR3 loop is CASSLFRGNEQFF. The DNA for the CDR3 is TGTGCCAGCAGCTTATTCCGCGGCAATGAGCAGTTCTTC. The chain links TRBV7-8 to TRBJ2-1; D remains unclear. The V and J ends lost 2 bases and 6 bases respectively, with 8 bases between them. The CDR3 spans 13 residues. CDR1 and CDR2 from the germline V gene are SGHVS and FQNEAQ.

The chain recombines TRBV19 with TRBJ1-5, with TRBD1 matching over 10 bases. The CDR3 consists of 15 residues. The junction had 4 bases not matched to a gene; V was cut back by 3 bases and J by 5 bases. The germline V gene has CDR1 LNHDA and CDR2 SQIVND (reference sequence). The CDR3, as DNA: TGTGCCAGTAGTATTACCGGGACAGGGGATCAGCCCCAGCATTTT. This codes for CASSITGTGDQPQHF.

The chain links TRBV18 to TRBJ2-6; 8 bases line up with TRBD1. With 3 bases clipped from V and 1 base from J, the junction kept 8 bases outside the gene matches. Looked up from germline, CDR1 is KGHSH and CDR2 is LQKENI. This CDR3 spans 18 amino acids. CDR3 bases: TGTGCCAGCTCACCCACAGGGGGATTTCTTTCTGGGGCCAACGTCCTGACTTTC. This gives the protein CASSPTGGFLSGANVLTF.

This chain uses TRBV19 with TRBJ1-2, with 9 nucleotides matching TRBD1. The ends lost 2 bases at V and 7 bases at J; junction bases unmatched: 8. CDR3 length: 15 residues. Per the germline V gene, CDR1 is LNHDA and CDR2 is SQIVND (reference sequence). The CDR3 nucleotides read TGTGCCAGTAGTATATCCCACAGGGGGCAGAGTGGCTACACCTTC. This codes for CASSISHRGQSGYTF.

On this clone itself: The junction differs from germline at one of its ends, possibly a read error. The rearrangement uses TRBV27 and TRBJ2-1, with 9 bases aligning to TRBD1. CDR3 size: 16 residues. Germline loops: CDR1 MNHEY, CDR2 SMNVEV (reference sequence). DNA of the CDR3: TGTGCTAGCAGTTTATCGGGGACAGGGTTCGGTTATGAGCAGTTCTTC. Its translation is CASSLSGTGFGYEQFF.

The J gene is TRBJ2-5, the V gene TRBV29-1; D is uncertain. The CDR3 length is 13 residues. The V end lost 4 bases, the J end lost 2 bases, and 11 bases lay between the germline ends. The V gene's germline CDR1 is SQVTM and CDR2 ANQGSEA. CDR3 DNA sequence: TGCAGCGTTGTTTTCAGACATCAAGAGACCCAGTACTTC. Its protein product is CSVVFRHQETQYF.

CDR3 in DNA: TGTGCCAGTAGTACCAGGGGTCCCGGGGCCAACGTCCTGACTTTC. This sequence encodes CASSTRGPGANVLTF. The rearrangement uses TRBV19 and TRBJ2-6, with D possibly being TRBD1 (6 bases). The CDR3 has 15 residues. V was clipped by 4 bases and J by 4 bases, with 11 bases between them. Germline CDR1 is LNHDA and CDR2 is SQIVND (reference sequence).

The V call is TRBV20-1, the J call TRBJ1-2; D not certain. Germline lookup yields CDR1 DFQATT and CDR2 SNEGSKA (reference sequence). The CDR3 sequence is 11 residues long. Trimming left V 3 bases short and J 5 bases short, with 7 bases between. CDR3 DNA: TGCAGTGCTAGCTCGCGGTATGGCTACACCTTC. The encoded protein is CSASSRYGYTF.

The chain couples TRBV2 to TRBJ1-4; a possible D gene is TRBD1 (5 bases). Trimming stripped 8 bases from V and 2 bases from J, with 12 bases between. The CDR3 contains 14 residues. The germline V gene encodes CDR1 SNHLY and CDR2 FYNNEI. CDR3 sequence: CASLEDSTNEKLFF. The CDR3 region has the DNA TGTGCCAGCCTCGAAGACAGTACTAATGAAAAACTGTTTTTT.